Listed here are 4 T cell receptor beta chains from one sample, sequenced in a study of CD8+ T cells in alopecia areata. Regarding treatment: oral pan-JAK inhibitor, 5-10 mg twice daily. cDNA serving as the sequencing template came from extracted, reverse transcribed RNA. The protocol was immunoSEQ multiplex PCR, while the TCRdb copy is restricted to in-frame clones and leaves out a portion. Seen here are 250,000 to 350,000 clones, 60% observed once, and the top ten hold more than 0.85%. The sample consisted of CD4+ T cells sorted from blood, taken around week 52, from a patient treated with tofacitinib. These TCRs come from a human donor with alopecia areata.

This clone has just a few counts. The chain combines TRBV9 with TRBJ2-1, with 9 bases aligning to TRBD2. The CDR3 sequence is 14 residues long. J lost 8 bases, V lost 2 bases, and 5 bases had no gene match. Germline assignment: CDR1 SGDLS and CDR2 YYNGEE. The CDR3: CASSVASGEYEQFF. The CDR3 DNA sequence: TGTGCCAGCAGCGTCGCTAGCGGGGAATATGAGCAGTTCTTC.

The gene calls are TRBV30 and TRBJ2-1; 10 bases line up with TRBD2. V trimming: 1 base; J trimming: 7 bases; junction bases outside the gene matches: 4. CDR3 size: 14 residues. Germline V CDR1 and CDR2: GTSNPN, SVGIG (reference sequence). Here the CDR3 DNA reads TGTGCCTGGAGTGAGGGACTAGCGAGGAATGAGCAGTTCTTC. It is translated as CAWSEGLARNEQFF.

The CDR3 nucleotides are TGTGCCAGCAGGCCAGCGGCAGGGATCCTCACAGATACGCAGTATTTT. Its protein product is CASRPAAGILTDTQYF. The V and J genes are TRBV7-2 and TRBJ2-3; D may correspond to TRBD1 or TRBD2 (5 bases each). Germline loops: CDR1 SGHTA, CDR2 FQGNSA. The CDR3 covers 16 residues. Trimming stripped 6 bases from V and 2 bases from J, with 18 bases between.

The gene calls are TRBV5-1 and TRBJ2-2, with D unresolved. Trimming took off 4 bases at V and 3 bases at J, with 4 bases between the two ends. This CDR3 is 12 amino acids long. Germline V lookup: CDR1 SGHRS, CDR2 YFSETQ. CDR3 nucleotide sequence: TGCGCCAGCAGCCCCGACACCGGGGAGCTGTTTTTT. It specifies CASSPDTGELFF.